This T cell receptor (beta chain) appears in the sequencing data of a study of CD8 T cells in ankylosing spondylitis. Study results and limitations: Relatively rare in peripheral blood, disease-linked clones were also CD8+.

TCRdb used MiXCR to reprocess the 5' RACE reads, holding one entry per CDR3 protein. The sample has about 200,000 distinct CDR3 sequences; 10% to 15% are singletons. As concerns this clonotype: Its antigen remains unknown.

Trimming shortened V by 1 base and J by 5 bases, and 6 bases separated the two germline ends. The CDR3 length is 13 residues. The germline CDR1 and CDR2 sequences are LGHDT and YNNKEL (reference sequence). Sequenced: blood, either unsorted or a sorted T cell fraction (not recorded which). This chain uses TRBV3-1 with TRBJ1-5; D call uncertain. The source is a male donor with ankylosing spondylitis or in good health (not recorded which). CDR3 DNA: TGTGCCAGCAGCCAAGGGTCGCATCAGCCCCAGCATTTT. This encodes CASSQGSHQPQHF.